The next 9 T cell receptor beta chains were all read from a single sample in a study of T cell responses to AZD1222 COVID-19 vaccine. Sequencing was performed with immunoSEQ multiplex PCR; in TCRdb, only in-frame clones are kept and a portion is missing. The table includes 90,000 to 150,000 clones, around nine tenths detected once. The sequencing used peripheral blood, collected 28 days after the second dose of the MenACWY control vaccine. Receptors were obtained from an adult who received the MenACWY meningococcal vaccine as a control.

The chain joins TRBV29-1 to TRBJ2-3, with TRBD2 identical over 7 bases. CDR1 and CDR2 (germline): SQVTM, ANQGSEA. The CDR3 has 15 residues. The junction had 8 bases not matched to a gene; V was cut back by 5 bases and J by 0 bases. The CDR3 sequence is CSVWDYATSTDTQYF. The CDR3 DNA is TGCAGCGTTTGGGACTACGCCACTAGCACAGATACGCAGTATTTT.

The chain recombines TRBV12-3 or TRBV12-4 with TRBJ2-1; D possibly corresponds to TRBD1 (6 bases). V lost 5 bases, J lost 5 bases, and 10 bases lay in between. The CDR3 totals 13 residues. The CDR3 here is CASSPGHDNEQFF. CDR3 sequence (DNA): TGTGCCAGCAGTCCGGGACACGACAATGAGCAGTTCTTC.

The rearrangement uses TRBV3-1 (or the pseudogene TRBV3-2) and TRBJ2-1; no clear D gene. Trimming shortened V by 0 bases and J by 9 bases, and 18 bases separated the two germline ends. Germline CDR1 reads LGHDT; CDR2 reads YNNKEL (reference sequence). The CDR3 consists of 16 residues. The DNA of the CDR3 is TGTGCCAGCAGCCAAGAAGGGCAGGCGTATCGGCGTGAGCAGTTCTTC. Its translation: CASSQEGQAYRREQFF.

This clone was recorded once. The chain joins TRBV28 to TRBJ1-1; D remains unclear. Germline values: CDR1 MDHEN, CDR2 SYDVKM. Trimming stripped 6 bases from V and 10 bases from J, with 12 bases between. CDR3 length equals 11 residues. The CDR3 reads CASRTPRGAFF. CDR3 coding DNA: TGTGCCAGCAGAACCCCCCGAGGAGCTTTCTTT.

This chain uses TRBV11-3 with TRBJ2-5, with 7 bases matching TRBD1. The CDR3 spans 14 residues. Germline CDR1 is SGHNT and CDR2 is YENEEA. V was clipped by 2 bases and J by 4 bases; unmatched bases: 4. The CDR3 region is CASSLTAGGETQYF. CDR3 nucleotide sequence: TGTGCCAGCAGCTTAACGGCAGGGGGAGAGACCCAGTACTTC.

This clone was observed a handful of times. The rearrangement uses TRBV2 and TRBJ1-1, with D hard to call. Trimming cost V 1 base and J 7 bases, with 10 bases left between them. CDR3 length equals 13 residues. CDR1 SNHLY and CDR2 FYNNEI come from the germline V gene. Written as DNA, the CDR3 is TGTGCCAGCAGTGAAGTTCTCGTTCATGAAGCTTTCTTT. It specifies CASSEVLVHEAFF.

The chain joins TRBV4-3 to TRBJ2-3, with 10 nucleotides matching TRBD2. Germline CDR1 LGHNA, CDR2 YSLEER. The CDR3 loop spans 15 amino acids. V shed 8 bases and J 4 bases; nucleotides not matched to a gene: 9. CDR3 coding DNA: TGCGCCAGCCGCGAACGAGCGGGGGGGCCAGATACGCAGTATTTT. Translated: CASRERAGGPDTQYF.

The V call is TRBV7-8, the J call TRBJ1-5; the D gene is possibly TRBD1 (5 bases). With 2 bases removed from V and 0 bases from J, the gap between germline ends came to 17 bases. Per germline, CDR1 SGHVS and CDR2 FQNEAQ. The CDR3 runs to 18 residues. CDR3 coding DNA: TGTGCCAGCAGCTTATTAGGGACCGACCAGTATAGCAATCAGCCCCAGCATTTT. Residues: CASSLLGTDQYSNQPQHF.

This chain links TRBV2 with TRBJ2-1; 11 bases are a match to TRBD2. This CDR3 has 17 amino acids. The V and J ends lost 3 bases and 3 bases, in that order; junction bases with no gene match: 7. Looked up from germline, CDR1 is SNHLY and CDR2 is FYNNEI. The CDR3 region has the DNA TGTGCCAGCAGTGAGGGGCTAGCGGGGGGCCTCTACAATGAGCAGTTCTTC. Protein product: CASSEGLAGGLYNEQFF.